These 10 T cell receptor beta chains were all obtained from the same sample, sequenced in a study of blood T cell repertoires in COVID-19. Here immunoSEQ multiplex PCR was the method, and the copy in TCRdb shows in-frame clones only, minus some. The table includes a few hundred thousand clones, roughly 85% detected once. Sequencing was carried out using peripheral blood. The receptors stem from a human donor in a cohort sampled during active COVID-19.

This chain's CDR3 is CASSFQGSGTEAFF. CDR3 sequence (DNA): TGCGCCAGCAGCTTTCAGGGATCTGGCACTGAAGCTTTCTTT. The J gene is TRBJ1-1, the V gene TRBV5-1; D perhaps matches TRBD1 (5 bases). The germline V gene has CDR1 SGHRS and CDR2 YFSETQ. This CDR3 is 14 amino acids long. The V gene lost 2 bases and the J gene lost 4 bases, with 12 bases spanning the gap.

The genes are TRBV5-1 and TRBJ1-2; 7 bases map to TRBD1. Germline V gene lookup returns CDR1 SGHRS and CDR2 YFSETQ. This CDR3 region has 15 residues. After removal of 4 bases from V and 5 bases from J, the junction contained 11 bases not matched to a gene. CDR3: CASSLDGTELYGYTF. The CDR3 region has the DNA TGCGCCAGCAGCCTGGATGGGACAGAGCTTTATGGCTACACCTTC.

This chain links TRBV7-2 with TRBJ1-2; possibly TRBD1 for D (5 bases). Trimming stripped 3 bases from V and 4 bases from J, with 12 bases between. CDR1 is SGHTA and CDR2 is FQGNSA in the germline V gene. This CDR3 spans 14 amino acids. CDR3 region: CASSFGGTAYGYTF. The CDR3 nucleotides read TGTGCCAGCAGCTTTGGCGGGACGGCCTATGGCTACACCTTC.

For the CDR3, the DNA is TGTGCCAGCAGTGGTTCCCTTAGCGGGGGGGCCCCTGAGCAGTTCTTC. Translation gives CASSGSLSGGAPEQFF. The genes are TRBV2 and TRBJ2-1; 11 bases fit TRBD2. V trimming: 4 bases; J trimming: 9 bases; junction bases outside the gene matches: 11. Germline CDR1 reads SNHLY; CDR2 reads FYNNEI. The CDR3 runs to 16 residues.

This clone was detected only once. This sequence joins TRBV6-2 or TRBV6-3 and TRBJ1-1; D is undetermined. The CDR3 extends over 13 amino acids. Germline CDR1 MNHEY, CDR2 SVGEGT. V was trimmed by 4 bases and J by 2 bases, leaving 8 bases between them. The CDR3 protein is CASSLGVNTEAFF. DNA of the CDR3: TGTGCCAGCAGTTTAGGAGTAAACACTGAAGCTTTCTTT.

As DNA, the CDR3 is TGTGCCAGCAGCTTAGAGGTAGCGGGGGGGCGACAGTTCTTC. Amino acid sequence: CASSLEVAGGRQFF. This chain connects TRBV11-3 to TRBJ2-1; the match to TRBD2 covers 11 bases. Trimming at V came to 0 bases and at J to 13 bases, leaving 5 bases not matched to a gene. The V gene's germline CDR1 is SGHNT and CDR2 YENEEA. CDR3 size: 14 residues.

This chain connects TRBV15 to TRBJ2-5; D perhaps matches TRBD1 (5 bases). V gave up 0 bases and J gave up 2 bases, with 13 bases separating them. The CDR3 covers 16 residues. Germline V gene sequence: CDR1 LNHNV, CDR2 YYDKDF (reference sequence). CDR3 DNA: TGTGCCACCAGCAGAGAAGGGGTAAGGGGACAAGAGACCCAGTACTTC. Amino acids: CATSREGVRGQETQYF.

V gene TRBV19 combines with J gene TRBJ1-1; D is uncertain. Trimming took off 2 bases at V and 6 bases at J, with 10 bases between the two ends. Germline V gene data show CDR1 as LNHDA and CDR2 as SQIVND (reference sequence). The CDR3 runs 13 residues. The CDR3 sequence is CASSITPGAEAFF. The CDR3 coding sequence is TGTGCCAGTAGTATAACACCGGGTGCTGAAGCTTTCTTT.

This clone was detected only a few times. The rearrangement links TRBV6-7 to TRBJ1-6, with TRBD1 matching over 7 bases. TRBV6-7 is an open reading frame whose function is uncertain. The ends lost 4 bases at V and 11 bases at J; junction bases unmatched: 11. The CDR3 contains 15 residues. The DNA for the CDR3 is TGTGCCAGCAGTTCGGGCAGGGGGATTTGGGCACCCCTCCACTTT. Protein product: CASSSGRGIWAPLHF.

The CDR3 reads CASSLALREAGELFF. The CDR3, as DNA: TGCGCCAGCAGCTTGGCTCTCAGGGAGGCCGGGGAGCTGTTTTTT. This chain joins TRBV5-1 and TRBJ2-2; weak D call: TRBD2 (6 bases). CDR3 length: 15 residues. V dropped 0 bases and J dropped 6 bases, with 12 bases sitting between them. CDR1 is SGHRS, CDR2 YFSETQ, per germline.